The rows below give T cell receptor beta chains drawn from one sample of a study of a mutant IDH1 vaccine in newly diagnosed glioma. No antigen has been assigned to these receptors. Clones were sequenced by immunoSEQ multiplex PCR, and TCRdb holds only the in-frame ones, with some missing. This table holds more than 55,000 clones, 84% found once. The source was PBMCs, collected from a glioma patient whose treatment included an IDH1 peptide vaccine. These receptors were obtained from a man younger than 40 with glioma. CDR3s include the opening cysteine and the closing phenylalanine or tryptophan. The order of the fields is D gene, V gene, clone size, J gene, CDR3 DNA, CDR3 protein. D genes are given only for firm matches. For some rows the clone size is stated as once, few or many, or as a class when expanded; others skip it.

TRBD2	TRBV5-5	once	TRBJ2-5	TGTGCCAGCAGCTTGAATAGCGGGGGGGCCGAGACCCAGTACTTC	CASSLNSGGAETQYF
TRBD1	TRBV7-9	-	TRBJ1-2	TGTGCCAGCAGCCAGGGACAGCGATTAGTCTATGGCTACACCTTC	CASSQGQRLVYGYTF
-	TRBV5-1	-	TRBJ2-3	TGCGCCAGCAGGCCGGCGTCAGATACGCAGTATTTT	CASRPASDTQYF
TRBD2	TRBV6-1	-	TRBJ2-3	TGTGCCAGCAGTGAATCTAGCGGGGGGGCAGATACGCAGTATTTT	CASSESSGGADTQYF
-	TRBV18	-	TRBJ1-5	TGTGCCAGCTCATCGGAGGGGGTCCGGCAGCCCCAGCATTTT	CASSSEGVRQPQHF
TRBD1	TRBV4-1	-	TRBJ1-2	TGCGCCAGCAGCCAACCTAATACAGGGGGCGACGATGGCTACACCTTC	CASSQPNTGGDDGYTF
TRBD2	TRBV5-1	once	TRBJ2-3	TGCGCCAGCAGCTTTAGCGGGGGGGCCTTAGATACGCAGTATTTT	CASSFSGGALDTQYF
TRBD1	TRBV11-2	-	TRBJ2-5	TGTGCCAGCAGCTACTCGGGACAGGTTCAAGAGACCCAGTACTTC	CASSYSGQVQETQYF
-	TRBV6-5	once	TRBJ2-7	TGTGCCAGCAGCCCACGGCGGGACAGTACGTACGGGCAGTACTTC	CASSPRRDSTYGQYF
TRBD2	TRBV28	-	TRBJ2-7	TGTGCCAGCAGTTTATATTCGGGGGGTAGCTCCTACGAGCAGTACTTC	CASSLYSGGSSYEQYF
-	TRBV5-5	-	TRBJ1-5	TGTGCCAGCAGCTTGTTAATTGTGGGGGGAGTAGGCAATCAGCCCCAGCATTTT	CASSLLIVGGVGNQPQHF
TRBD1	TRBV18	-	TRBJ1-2	TGTGCCAGCTCACCAGCAGTAGACAGGGGAGGACGCGGCTACACCTTC	CASSPAVDRGGRGYTF
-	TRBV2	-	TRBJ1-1	TGTGCCAGCAGTGTTTCACAGTCGGCGAACACTGAAGCTTTCTTT	CASSVSQSANTEAFF
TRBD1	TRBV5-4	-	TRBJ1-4	TGTGCCAGCAGCAGGAGGGACAGGGGAATTGAAAAACTGTTTTTT	CASSRRDRGIEKLFF
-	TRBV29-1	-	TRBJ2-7	TGCAGCGTTGGAGGAGGGACACGAACCTACGAGCAGTACTTC	CSVGGGTRTYEQYF
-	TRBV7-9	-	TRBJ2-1	TGTGCCAGCAGTCTAGCGTCTGAGCAGTTCTTC	CASSLASEQFF
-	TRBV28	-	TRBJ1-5	TGTGCCAGCAGCTATTTTCTCAATCAGCCCCAGCATTTT	CASSYFLNQPQHF
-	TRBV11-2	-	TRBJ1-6	TGTGCCAGCAGCCCTAACCGGGGGAATAATTCACCCCTCCACTTT	CASSPNRGNNSPLHF
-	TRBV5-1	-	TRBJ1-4	TGCGCCAGCAGCCCTCAGGGGTCTCTGGGAGAAAAACTGTTTTTT	CASSPQGSLGEKLFF
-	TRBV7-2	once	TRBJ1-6	TGTGCCAGCAGCCTATACGGAACCCAGAGCTCCTATAATTCACCCCTCCACTTT	CASSLYGTQSSYNSPLHF
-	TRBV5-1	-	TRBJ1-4	TGCGCCAGCAGCTCCACATCGGGGGAAAAACTGTTTTTT	CASSSTSGEKLFF
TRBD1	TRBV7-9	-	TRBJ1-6	TGTGCCAGCAGCTTAGGGACAGGGGGGGATTCACCCCTCCACTTT	CASSLGTGGDSPLHF
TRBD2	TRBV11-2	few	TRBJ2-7	TGTGCCAGCAGCTACACGAGACTAGCGGGGGTTGAGCAGTACTTC	CASSYTRLAGVEQYF
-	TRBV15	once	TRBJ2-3	TGTGCCACCAGCAGAGATCGCGGTTCTAGCACAGATACGCAGTATTTT	CATSRDRGSSTDTQYF
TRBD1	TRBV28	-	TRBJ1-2	TGTGCCAGCAGCCCCGGGGACAGGGCTGGTGGCTACACCTTC	CASSPGDRAGGYTF
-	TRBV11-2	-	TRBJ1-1	TGTGCCAGCAGCCACCAGAGCCTCATGAACACTGAAGCTTTCTTT	CASSHQSLMNTEAFF
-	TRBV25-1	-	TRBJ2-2	TGTGCCAGCAGTGAGGGTACGAACACCGGGGAGCTGTTTTTT	CASSEGTNTGELFF
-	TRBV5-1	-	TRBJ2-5	TGCGCCAGCAGCAGGGACGTACCAGAGTGGGAGACCCAGTACTTC	CASSRDVPEWETQYF
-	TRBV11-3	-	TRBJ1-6	TGTGCCAGCAGCCGGGAGGGGAATAATTCACCCCTCCACTTT	CASSREGNNSPLHF
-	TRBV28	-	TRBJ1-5	TGTGCCAGCAGTTTATGGGAGGGGCGCGGGGATCAGCCCCAGCATTTT	CASSLWEGRGDQPQHF
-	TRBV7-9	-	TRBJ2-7	TGTGCCAGCAGCTTGCGGAGCTACGAGCAGTACTTC	CASSLRSYEQYF
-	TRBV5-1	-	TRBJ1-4	TGCGCCAGCAGCCTGGGGGGCGCCGATGAAAAACTGTTTTTT	CASSLGGADEKLFF
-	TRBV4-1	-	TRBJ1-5	TGCGCCAGCAGCCAAGCACCTTTCCTCAATCAGCCCCAGCATTTT	CASSQAPFLNQPQHF
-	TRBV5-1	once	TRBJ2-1	TGCGCCAGCAGCTTGGTTGTGGGGGGGCTCAATGAGCAGTTCTTC	CASSLVVGGLNEQFF
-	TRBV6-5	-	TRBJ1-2	TGTGCCAGCAGTTACTCGATAGGCCAGTTCTATGGCTACACCTTC	CASSYSIGQFYGYTF
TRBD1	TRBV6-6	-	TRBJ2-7	TGTGCCAGCAGTACACGGACAGGGGGTTCCTACGAGCAGTACTTC	CASSTRTGGSYEQYF
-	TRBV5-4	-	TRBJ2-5	TGTGCCAGCAACGAATGGGGAATTGGGGAGACCCAGTACTTC	CASNEWGIGETQYF
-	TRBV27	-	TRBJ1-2	TGTGCCAGCAGTTTAAGGCCCGACAGGGGCTACACCTTC	CASSLRPDRGYTF
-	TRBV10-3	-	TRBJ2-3	TGTGCCATCAGTGACAACACAGATACGCAGTATTTT	CAISDNTDTQYF
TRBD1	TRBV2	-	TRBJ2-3	TGTGCCAGCAGTGACGGACAGGGTAGCACAGATACGCAGTATTTT	CASSDGQGSTDTQYF
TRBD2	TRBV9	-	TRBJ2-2	TGTGCCAGCAGAGCTCCCGGACTAGCGGGGGGCACCGGGGAGCTGTTTTTT	CASRAPGLAGGTGELFF
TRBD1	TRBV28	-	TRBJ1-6	TGTGCCAGCAGTCGACCGGGACAGGGAGCTGGATCACCCCTCCACTTT	CASSRPGQGAGSPLHF
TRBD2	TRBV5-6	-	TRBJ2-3	TGTGCCAGCAGCTTGCCCGGACTAGCGGGGGCAGGAGATACGCAGTATTTT	CASSLPGLAGAGDTQYF
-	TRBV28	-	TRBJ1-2	TGTGCCAGCAGTTTACCCCGCAGGTCTAACTATGGCTACACCTTC	CASSLPRRSNYGYTF
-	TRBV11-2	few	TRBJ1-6	TGTGCCAGCACCCCTCTTAAGGGTAGTTCACCCCTCCACTTT	CASTPLKGSSPLHF
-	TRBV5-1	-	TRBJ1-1	TGCGCCAGCAGCGGTAGTAACGCTGAAGCTTTCTTT	CASSGSNAEAFF